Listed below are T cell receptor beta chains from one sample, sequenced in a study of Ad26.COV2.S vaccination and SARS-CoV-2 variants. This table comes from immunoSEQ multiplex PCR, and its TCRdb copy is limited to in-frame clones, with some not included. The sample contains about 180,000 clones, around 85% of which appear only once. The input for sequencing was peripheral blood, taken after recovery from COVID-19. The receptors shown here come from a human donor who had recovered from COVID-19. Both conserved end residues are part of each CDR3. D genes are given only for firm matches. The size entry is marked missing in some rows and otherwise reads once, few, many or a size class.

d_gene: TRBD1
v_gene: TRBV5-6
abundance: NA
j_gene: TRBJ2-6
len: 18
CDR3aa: CASSLVRTGTSGANVLTF
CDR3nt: TGTGCCAGCAGCTTGGTCCGGACAGGGACGTCGGGGGCCAACGTCCTGACTTTC

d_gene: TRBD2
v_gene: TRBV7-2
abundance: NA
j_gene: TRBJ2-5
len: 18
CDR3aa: CASSPYSVVAGGQETQYF
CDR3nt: TGTGCCAGCAGCCCCTACTCCGTGGTAGCGGGGGGACAAGAGACCCAGTACTTC

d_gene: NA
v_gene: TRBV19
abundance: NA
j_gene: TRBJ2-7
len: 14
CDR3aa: CASSSPGSSYEQYF
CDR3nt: TGTGCCAGTAGTTCCCCAGGGAGCTCCTACGAGCAGTACTTC

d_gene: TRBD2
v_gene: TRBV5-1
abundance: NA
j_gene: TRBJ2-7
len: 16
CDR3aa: CASSLSLAGGGYEQYF
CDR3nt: TGCGCCAGCAGCTTATCCCTAGCGGGGGGAGGCTACGAGCAGTACTTC

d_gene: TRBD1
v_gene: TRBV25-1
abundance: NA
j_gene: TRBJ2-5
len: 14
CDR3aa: CASRTSGTGETQYF
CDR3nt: TGTGCCAGCAGAACTTCAGGGACAGGGGAGACCCAGTACTTC

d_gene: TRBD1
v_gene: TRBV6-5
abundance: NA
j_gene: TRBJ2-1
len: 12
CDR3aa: CASSYEGGQQFF
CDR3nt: TGTGCCAGCAGTTACGAAGGGGGCCAGCAGTTCTTC

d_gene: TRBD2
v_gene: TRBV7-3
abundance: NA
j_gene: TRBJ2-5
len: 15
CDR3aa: CASSLLAGPQETQYF
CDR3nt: TGTGCCAGCAGCTTACTAGCGGGGCCGCAAGAGACCCAGTACTTC

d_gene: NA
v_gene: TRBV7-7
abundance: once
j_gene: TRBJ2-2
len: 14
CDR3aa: CASREGVWTGELFF
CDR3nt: TGTGCCAGCAGGGAGGGGGTCTGGACCGGGGAGCTGTTTTTT

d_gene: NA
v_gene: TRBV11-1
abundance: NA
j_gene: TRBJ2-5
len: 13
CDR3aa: CASSSNLWGTQYF
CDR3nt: TGTGCCAGCAGCTCTAACCTCTGGGGGACCCAGTACTTC

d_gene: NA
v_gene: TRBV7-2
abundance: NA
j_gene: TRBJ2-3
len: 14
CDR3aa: CASTSEYLTDTQYF
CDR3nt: TGTGCCAGCACATCGGAGTACCTCACAGATACGCAGTATTTT

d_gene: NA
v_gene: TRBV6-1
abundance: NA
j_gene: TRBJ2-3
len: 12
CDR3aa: CASSEEAGEQYF
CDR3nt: TGTGCCAGCAGTGAAGAGGCCGGGGAGCAGTATTTT

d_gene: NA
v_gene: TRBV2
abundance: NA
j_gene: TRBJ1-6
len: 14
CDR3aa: CASKVGPGTSPLHF
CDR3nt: TGTGCCAGCAAGGTTGGACCGGGAACTTCACCCCTCCACTTT

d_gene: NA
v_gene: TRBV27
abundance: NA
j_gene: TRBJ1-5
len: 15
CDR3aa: CASSLKSGLNQPQHF
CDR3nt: TGTGCCAGCAGTTTAAAATCGGGGTTGAATCAGCCCCAGCATTTT

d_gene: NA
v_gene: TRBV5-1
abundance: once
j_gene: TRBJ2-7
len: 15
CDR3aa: CASSLGGGPTYEQYF
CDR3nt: TGCGCCAGCAGCTTGGGGGGCGGCCCCACCTACGAGCAGTACTTC

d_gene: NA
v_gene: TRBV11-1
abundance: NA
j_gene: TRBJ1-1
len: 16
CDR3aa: CASSPIGSGGATEAFF
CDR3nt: TGTGCCAGCAGCCCAATCGGGAGCGGCGGAGCCACTGAAGCTTTCTTT

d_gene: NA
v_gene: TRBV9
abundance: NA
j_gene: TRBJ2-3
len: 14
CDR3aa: CASSVMGSTDTQYF
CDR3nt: TGTGCCAGCAGCGTGATGGGGAGCACAGATACGCAGTATTTT

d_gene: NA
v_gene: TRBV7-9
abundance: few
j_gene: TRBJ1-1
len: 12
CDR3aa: CASSLIGTEAFF
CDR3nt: TGTGCCAGCAGCTTAATCGGCACTGAAGCTTTCTTT

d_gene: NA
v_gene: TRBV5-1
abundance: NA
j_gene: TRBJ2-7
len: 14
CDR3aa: CASSLSQGTYEQYF
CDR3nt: TGCGCCAGCAGCTTGAGTCAGGGGACCTACGAGCAGTACTTC

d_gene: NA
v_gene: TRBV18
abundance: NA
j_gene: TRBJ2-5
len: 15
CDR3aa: CASTTVGGAQETQYF
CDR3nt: TGTGCCAGCACCACCGTGGGGGGGGCCCAGGAGACCCAGTACTTC

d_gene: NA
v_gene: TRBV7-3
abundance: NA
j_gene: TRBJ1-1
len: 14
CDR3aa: CASSFTGTGTEAFF
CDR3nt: TGTGCCAGCAGCTTTACAGGGACGGGCACTGAAGCTTTCTTT

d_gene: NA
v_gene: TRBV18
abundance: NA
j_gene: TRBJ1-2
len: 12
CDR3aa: CASSPEGTGYTF
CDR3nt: TGTGCCAGCTCACCAGAAGGGACGGGCTACACCTTC

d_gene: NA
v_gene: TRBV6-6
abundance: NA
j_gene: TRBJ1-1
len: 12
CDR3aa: CASRLHQIEAFF
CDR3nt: TGTGCCAGCAGACTTCATCAAATTGAAGCTTTCTTT

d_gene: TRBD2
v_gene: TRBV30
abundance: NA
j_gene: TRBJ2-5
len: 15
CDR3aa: CAWERLAGGQETQYF
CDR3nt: TGTGCCTGGGAACGACTAGCGGGGGGGCAAGAGACCCAGTACTTC

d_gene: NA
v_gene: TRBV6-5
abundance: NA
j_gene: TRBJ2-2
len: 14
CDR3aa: CASIGPENTGELFF
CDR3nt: TGTGCCAGCATTGGCCCCGAGAACACCGGGGAGCTGTTTTTT

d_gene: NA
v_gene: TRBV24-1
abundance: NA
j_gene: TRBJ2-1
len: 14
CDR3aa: CATSDLAGHNEQFF
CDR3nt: TGTGCCACCAGTGATTTAGCCGGTCACAATGAGCAGTTCTTC

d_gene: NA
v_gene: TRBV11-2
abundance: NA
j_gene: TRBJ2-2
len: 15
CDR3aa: CASSFTPGLTGELFF
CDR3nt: TGTGCCAGCAGCTTCACCCCCGGGCTCACCGGGGAGCTGTTTTTT

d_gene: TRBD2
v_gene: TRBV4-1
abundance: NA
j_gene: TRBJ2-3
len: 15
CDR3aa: CASSLDGGTTDTQYF
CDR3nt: TGCGCCAGCAGCCTAGACGGGGGGACCACAGATACGCAGTATTTT

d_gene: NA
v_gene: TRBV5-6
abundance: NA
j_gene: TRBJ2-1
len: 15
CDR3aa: CASSRWRLYYNEQFF
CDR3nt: TGTGCCAGCAGTCGGTGGCGACTTTACTACAATGAGCAGTTCTTC

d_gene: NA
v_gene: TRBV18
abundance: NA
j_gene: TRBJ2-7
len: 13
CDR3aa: CASSPRTPLEQYF
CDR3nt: TGTGCCAGCTCTCCCAGGACACCCCTGGAGCAGTACTTC